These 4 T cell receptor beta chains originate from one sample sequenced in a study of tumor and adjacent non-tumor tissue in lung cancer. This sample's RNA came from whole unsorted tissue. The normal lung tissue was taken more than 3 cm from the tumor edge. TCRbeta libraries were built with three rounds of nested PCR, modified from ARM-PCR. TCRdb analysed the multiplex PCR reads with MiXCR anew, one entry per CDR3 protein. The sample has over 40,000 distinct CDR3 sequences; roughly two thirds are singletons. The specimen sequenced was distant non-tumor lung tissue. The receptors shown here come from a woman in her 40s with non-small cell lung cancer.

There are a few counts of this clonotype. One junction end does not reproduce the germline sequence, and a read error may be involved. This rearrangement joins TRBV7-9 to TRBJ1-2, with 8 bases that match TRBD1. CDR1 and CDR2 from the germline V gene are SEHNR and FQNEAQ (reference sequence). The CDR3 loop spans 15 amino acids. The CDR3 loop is CASSDPDRALNGCTF. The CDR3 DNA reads TGTGCCAGCAGCGACCCGGACAGGGCCCTCAATGGCTGCACCTTC.

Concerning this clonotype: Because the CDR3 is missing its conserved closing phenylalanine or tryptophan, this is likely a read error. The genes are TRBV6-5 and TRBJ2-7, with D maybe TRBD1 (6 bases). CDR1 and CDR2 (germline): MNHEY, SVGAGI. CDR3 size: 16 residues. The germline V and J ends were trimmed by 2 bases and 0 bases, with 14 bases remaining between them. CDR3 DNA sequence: TGTGCCAGCAGTTACAGGATAGGGGGACCCTCCTACGAGCAGTACATC. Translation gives CASSYRIGGPSYEQYI.

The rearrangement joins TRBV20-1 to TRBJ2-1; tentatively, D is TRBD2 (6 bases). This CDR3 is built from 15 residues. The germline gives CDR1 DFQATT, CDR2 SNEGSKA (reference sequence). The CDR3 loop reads CRPLTGERLYNEQFF. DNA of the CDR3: TGCAGGCCACTGACGGGGGAACGCCTATACAATGAGCAGTTCTTC.

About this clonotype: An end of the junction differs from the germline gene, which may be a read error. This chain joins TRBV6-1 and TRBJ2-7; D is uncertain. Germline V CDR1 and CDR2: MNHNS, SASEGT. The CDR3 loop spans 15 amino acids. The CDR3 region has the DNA TGTACCAGCAGTGGCCTCAGAGTTCCCTCCTACGAGCAGTACTTC. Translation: CTSSGLRVPSYEQYF.